Reported below is one TCR beta chain. Its antigen is as yet unknown. The data derive from a study of human T cells and chemical hapten exposure. Each cDNA molecule in the library carried unique molecular identifiers. As processed by the authors: Sample TCR totals centred on a median of roughly 96,000, ranging roughly 20,000 to 700,000. TCRdb re-called the 5' RACE reads with MiXCR, one entry per CDR3 protein. The V and J calls here are based on TCRdb, not the publication. The sample has approximately 80,000 distinct CDR3 sequences, 15% seen once; the top ten hold 6.8%. The authors' total RNA extraction used unfractionated whole blood. Notes on the study in general: TCRs whose frequency exceeded 1 in 1000 remained the same following DPC sensitization.

Germline CDR1 and CDR2: MGHRA and YSYEKL. The CDR3 extends over 17 amino acids. Trimming pared 4 bases from V and 4 bases from J, leaving 20 bases between. The sequence was collected from a female donor in good health. The rearrangement joins TRBV4-1 to TRBJ1-5; a possible D gene is TRBD1 (6 bases). The CDR3 is CASSRGLMREENQPQHF. The DNA for the CDR3 is TGCGCCAGCAGCCGGGGGCTGATGAGGGAGGAGAATCAGCCCCAGCATTTT.